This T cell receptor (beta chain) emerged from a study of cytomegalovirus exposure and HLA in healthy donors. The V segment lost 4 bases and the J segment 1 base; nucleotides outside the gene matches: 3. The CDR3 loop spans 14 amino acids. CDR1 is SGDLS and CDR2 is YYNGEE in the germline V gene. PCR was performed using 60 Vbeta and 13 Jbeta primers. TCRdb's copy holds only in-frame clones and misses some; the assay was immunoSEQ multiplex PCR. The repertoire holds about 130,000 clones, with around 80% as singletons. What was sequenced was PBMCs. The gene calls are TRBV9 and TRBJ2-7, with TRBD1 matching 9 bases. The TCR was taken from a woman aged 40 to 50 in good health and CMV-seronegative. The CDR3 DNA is TGTGCCAGCAGCTTTGGGACAGGGTCCTACGAGCAGTACTTC. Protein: CASSFGTGSYEQYF. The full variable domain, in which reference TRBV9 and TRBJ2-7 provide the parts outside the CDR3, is DSGVTQTPKHLITATGQRVTLRCSPRSGDLSVYWYQQSLDQGLQFLIQYYNGEERAKGNILERFSAQQFPDLHSELNLSSLELGDSALYFCASSFGTGSYEQYFGPGTRLTVT.